This record looks at one T cell receptor beta chain sequence and its context. Its antigen is unknown. Per the germline V gene, CDR1 is SGHAT and CDR2 is FQNNGV. This CDR3 region has 14 residues. The data are from a study of cytomegalovirus exposure and HLA in healthy donors. PCR employed 60 Vbeta and 13 Jbeta primers. Data came from immunoSEQ multiplex PCR; TCRdb stores just in-frame clones and leaves some out. This sample has about 150,000 clones, with roughly 74% found just once. Study findings and constraints: When a later analysis compared HLA-associated TCR beta chains with equally common others, the HLA-associated chains turned out to be more clonally expanded and to have lower generation probabilities.

The sequence was obtained from a man younger than 30 in good health and CMV-seronegative. This chain joins TRBV11-2 and TRBJ2-5; 8 bases are shared with TRBD2. TRBJ2-7 matches the DNA end more closely, so the J call is doubtful. What was sequenced was PBMCs. This chain's CDR3 is CASSFNGGAYEQYF. The CDR3 DNA is TGTGCCAGCAGCTTTAACGGGGGGGCTTACGAGCAGTACTTC.